This is a list of T cell receptor beta chains from one sample in a study of cytomegalovirus exposure and HLA in healthy donors. TCRdb's copy holds only in-frame clones and misses some; the assay was immunoSEQ multiplex PCR. This table holds approximately 88,000 clones, around 96% found once. The sample consisted of PBMCs. These receptors were taken from a woman aged 18-29 years in good health and CMV-seronegative. The CDR3 runs from the conserved cysteine through the conserved F or W. D genes are given only for firm matches. Size is omitted from some rows. Given values are once, few, many or a class for expanded clones.

clone_size	d_call	v_call	j_call	cdr3_aa	cdr3_nt
-	TRBD2	TRBV29-1	TRBJ2-1	CSLRGQREGGEQFF	TGCAGCCTTCGGGGGCAGCGGGAGGGAGGAGAGCAGTTCTTC
-	-	TRBV6-5	TRBJ1-1	CASKEGAQRAFF	TGTGCCAGCAAAGAGGGCGCCCAGCGGGCTTTCTTT
-	-	TRBV9	TRBJ2-7	CASSRASAPGTGEQYF	TGTGCCAGCAGCCGCGCATCGGCCCCAGGGACTGGTGAGCAGTACTTC
-	-	TRBV9	TRBJ1-6	CASSVVGGGSPLHF	TGTGCCAGCAGCGTAGTTGGAGGAGGTTCACCCCTCCACTTT
-	TRBD1	TRBV6-5	TRBJ2-7	CASTFRQGHYEQYF	TGTGCCAGCACGTTCCGACAGGGGCACTACGAGCAGTACTTC
-	-	TRBV13	TRBJ2-1	CASANVKVSSYNEQFF	TGTGCCAGCGCGAATGTCAAAGTTAGCTCCTACAATGAGCAGTTCTTC
-	-	TRBV19	TRBJ2-5	CASSILAQNGETQYF	TGTGCCAGTAGTATCCTAGCGCAAAATGGGGAGACCCAGTACTTC
-	-	TRBV7-9	TRBJ2-5	CASRRVMGGQETQYF	TGTGCCAGCCGACGTGTGATGGGAGGCCAAGAGACCCAGTACTTC
-	-	TRBV6-5	TRBJ2-3	CASSAGYTDTQYF	TGTGCCAGCAGCGCGGGGTACACAGATACGCAGTATTTT
once	-	TRBV10-1	TRBJ2-5	CASSESQPQETQYF	TGCGCCAGCAGTGAGTCACAGCCTCAAGAGACCCAGTACTTC
-	-	TRBV5-1	TRBJ2-2	CASSLPEGGRNTGELFF	TGCGCCAGCAGCTTACCCGAGGGGGGGCGGAACACCGGGGAGCTGTTTTTT
-	TRBD1	TRBV29-1	TRBJ1-2	CSVGQGASYGYTF	TGCAGCGTTGGACAGGGGGCGAGCTATGGCTACACCTTC
-	TRBD2	TRBV4-1	TRBJ2-4	CASSQGALAGLAKNIQYF	TGCGCCAGCAGCCAAGGCGCGCTAGCGGGACTAGCCAAAAACATTCAGTACTTC
few	-	TRBV2	TRBJ2-1	CASTRDTAYNEQFF	TGTGCCAGCACCCGGGACACCGCCTACAATGAGCAGTTCTTC
-	-	TRBV4-1	TRBJ2-1	CASSPPRAVQDNEQFF	TGCGCCAGCAGCCCACCGCGGGCCGTACAAGACAATGAGCAGTTCTTC
-	-	TRBV19	TRBJ1-2	CASSFGVGNYGYTF	TGTGCCAGTAGTTTTGGGGTCGGGAATTATGGCTACACCTTC
-	-	TRBV27	TRBJ2-1	CASSLSGAINEQFF	TGTGCCAGCAGTTTATCAGGGGCCATCAATGAGCAGTTCTTC
once	-	TRBV11-3	TRBJ2-2	CASSPDRGYTGELFF	TGTGCCAGCAGCCCCGACCGAGGCTATACCGGGGAGCTGTTTTTT
-	TRBD2	TRBV13	TRBJ2-3	CASSSRLAGADTQYF	TGTGCCAGCAGCTCCCGACTAGCGGGAGCAGATACGCAGTATTTT
-	-	TRBV6-5	TRBJ2-1	CASSYGEAGEQFF	TGTGCCAGCAGTTACGGGGAGGCTGGTGAGCAGTTCTTC
-	TRBD2	TRBV4-2	TRBJ2-6	CASSQDGGGVVSGANVLTF	TGTGCCAGCAGCCAAGATGGTGGGGGGGTAGTATCTGGGGCCAACGTCCTGACTTTC
-	TRBD2	TRBV7-2	TRBJ2-1	CASSLGTSFGEQFF	TGTGCCAGCAGCTTGGGGACTAGCTTCGGTGAGCAGTTCTTC
medium-sized	TRBD2	TRBV6-4	TRBJ2-3	CASSERETDTQYF	TGTGCCAGCAGTGAGCGGGAGACAGATACGCAGTATTTT
-	-	TRBV18	TRBJ2-7	CASSPSFRLAGSHEQYF	TGTGCCAGCTCACCATCTTTTCGGTTAGCTGGTTCCCACGAGCAGTACTTC
-	-	TRBV18	TRBJ2-7	CASSPETSEQYF	TGTGCCAGCTCACCGGAGACGTCCGAGCAGTACTTC
-	-	TRBV28	TRBJ2-5	CASSPPVETQYF	TGTGCCAGCAGCCCCCCGGTGGAGACCCAGTACTTC
-	-	TRBV7-2	TRBJ1-2	CASSPGQRGYTF	TGTGCCAGCAGCCCAGGACAACGGGGCTACACCTTC
-	-	TRBV5-1	TRBJ2-1	CASSLATAGTHNEQFF	TGCGCCAGCAGCTTGGCCACGGCGGGGACCCACAATGAGCAGTTCTTC
-	TRBD1	TRBV5-1	TRBJ2-7	CASSPLTGDLYEQYF	TGCGCCAGCAGCCCTCTCACAGGGGACCTCTACGAGCAGTACTTC